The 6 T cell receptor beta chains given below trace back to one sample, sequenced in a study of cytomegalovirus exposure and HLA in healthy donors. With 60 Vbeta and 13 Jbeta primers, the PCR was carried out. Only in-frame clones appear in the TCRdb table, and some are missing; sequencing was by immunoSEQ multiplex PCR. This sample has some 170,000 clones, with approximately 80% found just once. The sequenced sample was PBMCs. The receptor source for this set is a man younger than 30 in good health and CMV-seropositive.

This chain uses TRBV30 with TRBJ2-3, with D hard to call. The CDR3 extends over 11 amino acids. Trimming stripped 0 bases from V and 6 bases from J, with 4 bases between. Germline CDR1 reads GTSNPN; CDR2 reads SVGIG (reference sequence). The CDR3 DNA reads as TGTGCCTGGAGTGTCCCTGATACGCAGTATTTT. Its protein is CAWSVPDTQYF.

The CDR3 coding sequence is TGTGCCATCAAGGTGGGGGACAGCGCTGAAGCTTTCTTT. Translation: CAIKVGDSAEAFF. The chain couples TRBV10-3 to TRBJ1-1; 7 nucleotides line up with TRBD1. The CDR3 is 13 residues long. The germline gives CDR1 ENHRY, CDR2 SYGVKD. After removal of 7 bases from V and 6 bases from J, the junction contained 8 bases not matched to a gene.

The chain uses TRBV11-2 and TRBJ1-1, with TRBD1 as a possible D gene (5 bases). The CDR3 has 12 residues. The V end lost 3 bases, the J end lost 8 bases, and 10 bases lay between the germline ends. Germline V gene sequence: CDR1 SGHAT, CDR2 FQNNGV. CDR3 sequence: CASSFQGEEAFF. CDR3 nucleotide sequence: TGTGCCAGCAGCTTCCAAGGGGAAGAAGCTTTCTTT.

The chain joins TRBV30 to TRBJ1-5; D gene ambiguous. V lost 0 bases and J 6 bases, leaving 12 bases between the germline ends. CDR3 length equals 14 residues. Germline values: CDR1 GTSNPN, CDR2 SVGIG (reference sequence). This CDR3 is CAWSVAGIGQPQHF. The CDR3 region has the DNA TGTGCCTGGAGTGTGGCGGGAATTGGTCAGCCCCAGCATTTT.

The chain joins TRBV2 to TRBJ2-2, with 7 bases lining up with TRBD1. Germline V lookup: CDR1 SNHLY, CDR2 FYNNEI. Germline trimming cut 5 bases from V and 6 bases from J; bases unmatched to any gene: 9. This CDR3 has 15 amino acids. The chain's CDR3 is CASSLRQGWAGELFF. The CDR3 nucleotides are TGTGCCAGCAGTCTGCGACAGGGCTGGGCCGGGGAGCTGTTTTTT.

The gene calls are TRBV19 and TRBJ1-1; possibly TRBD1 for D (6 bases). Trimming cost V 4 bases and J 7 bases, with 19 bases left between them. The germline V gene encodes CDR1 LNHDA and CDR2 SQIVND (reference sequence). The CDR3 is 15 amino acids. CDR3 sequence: CASSRRQEWVDEAFF. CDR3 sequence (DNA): TGTGCCAGTAGTAGGCGACAGGAGTGGGTGGATGAAGCTTTCTTT.